This entry features one TCR beta chain sequence. This specimen comes from a study of T-cell reconstitution after alpha-beta-depleted transplantation in children. Library preparation (for TCRbeta) was performed with unique molecular identifiers. TCRdb re-called the PCR reads with MiXCR, one entry per CDR3 protein. The repertoire includes 450,000 to 600,000 distinct CDR3 sequences, approximately 20% of them detected once, and 3.3% sits in the top ten. The CDR3 extends over 14 amino acids. V was shortened by 9 bases and J by 1 base, with 12 bases between the two germline ends. From germline, CDR1 is LGHNA and CDR2 YNFKEQ.

The chain combines TRBV4-2 with TRBJ2-2; D remains ambiguous. The TCR originated in a human donor who donated a stem cell graft to a child with acute lymphoblastic leukemia. The sequencing used PBMCs from the stem cell graft donor, collected from the stem cell graft. The CDR3 loop is CASSIAGNTGELFF. In nucleotides, the CDR3 is TGTGCCAGTTCGATAGCCGGGAACACCGGGGAGCTGTTTTTT.